This is a list of T cell receptor beta chains from one sample in a study of T cell responses to AZD1222 COVID-19 vaccine. Libraries were prepared by immunoSEQ multiplex PCR; TCRdb keeps only in-frame clonotypes and omits some of them. Of roughly 100,000 clones listed, around 76% are singletons. The sequencing used peripheral blood, collected on day 0 of AZD1222 vaccination. These receptors originate from an adult in good health. Each CDR3 is given with its conserved first and last residue.

14 | TRBJ1-1 | TRBV7-2 | CASSWRGLDTEAFF
13 | TRBJ2-2 | TRBV7-3 | CASSLAGTGELFF
15 | TRBJ2-3 | TRBV5-1 | CASSLRDLGTDTQYF
16 | TRBJ2-5 | TRBV19 | CASSIAGRIGQETQYF
14 | TRBJ1-1 | TRBV5-4 | CASSLQGLVTEAFF
13 | TRBJ1-1 | TRBV19 | CASRTGGTTEAFF
15 | TRBJ2-3 | TRBV5-1 | CASSLRGVSTDTQYF
14 | TRBJ1-1 | TRBV19 | CASSLTGGSTEAFF
13 | TRBJ1-2 | TRBV24-1 | CATAETGTENYTF
13 | TRBJ1-2 | TRBV7-8 | CASSLIGGRGYTF